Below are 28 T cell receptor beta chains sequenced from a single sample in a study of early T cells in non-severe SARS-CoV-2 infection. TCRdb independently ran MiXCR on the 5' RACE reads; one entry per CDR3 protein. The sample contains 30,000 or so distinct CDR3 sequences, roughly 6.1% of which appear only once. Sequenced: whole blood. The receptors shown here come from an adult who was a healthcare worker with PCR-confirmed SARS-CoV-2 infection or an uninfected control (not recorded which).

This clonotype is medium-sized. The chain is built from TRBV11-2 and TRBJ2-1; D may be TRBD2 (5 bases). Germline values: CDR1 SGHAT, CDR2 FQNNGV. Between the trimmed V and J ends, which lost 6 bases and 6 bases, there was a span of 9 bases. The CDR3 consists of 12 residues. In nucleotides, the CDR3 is TGTGCCAGCAGTCCCCTAGCCAATGAGCAGTTCTTC. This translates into CASSPLANEQFF. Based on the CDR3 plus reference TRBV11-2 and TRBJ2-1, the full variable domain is EAGVAQSPRYKIIEKRQSVAFWCNPISGHATLYWYQQILGQGPKLLIQFQNNGVVDDSQLPKDRFSAERLKGVDSTLKIQPAKLEDSAVYLCASSPLANEQFFGPGTRLTVL.

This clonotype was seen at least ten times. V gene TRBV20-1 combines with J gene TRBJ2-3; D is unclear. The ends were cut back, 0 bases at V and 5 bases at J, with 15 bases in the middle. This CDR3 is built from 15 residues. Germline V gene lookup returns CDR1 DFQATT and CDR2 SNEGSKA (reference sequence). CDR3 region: CSARDHARGLDTQYF. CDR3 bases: TGCAGTGCTAGAGATCACGCTAGAGGATTAGATACGCAGTATTTT.

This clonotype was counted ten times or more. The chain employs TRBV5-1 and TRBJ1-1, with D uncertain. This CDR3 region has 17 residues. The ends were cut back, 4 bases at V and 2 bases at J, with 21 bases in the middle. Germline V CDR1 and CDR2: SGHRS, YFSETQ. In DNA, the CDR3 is TGCGCCAGCAGCAATATATCTTTCGGGCCGGTTAACACTGAAGCTTTCTTT. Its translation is CASSNISFGPVNTEAFF.

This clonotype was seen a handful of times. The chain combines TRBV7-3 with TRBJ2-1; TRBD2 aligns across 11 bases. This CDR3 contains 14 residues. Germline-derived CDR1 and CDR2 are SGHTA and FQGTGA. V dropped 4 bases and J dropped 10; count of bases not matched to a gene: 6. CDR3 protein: CASSSGGLAEEQFF. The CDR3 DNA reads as TGTGCCAGCAGCTCAGGGGGACTAGCGGAGGAGCAGTTCTTC.

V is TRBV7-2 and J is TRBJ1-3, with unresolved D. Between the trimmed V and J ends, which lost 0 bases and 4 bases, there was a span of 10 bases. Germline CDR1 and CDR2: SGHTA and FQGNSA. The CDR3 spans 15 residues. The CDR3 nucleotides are TGTGCCAGCAGCTTAGCGGGCAGTCCAGGAAACACCATATATTTT. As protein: CASSLAGSPGNTIYF.

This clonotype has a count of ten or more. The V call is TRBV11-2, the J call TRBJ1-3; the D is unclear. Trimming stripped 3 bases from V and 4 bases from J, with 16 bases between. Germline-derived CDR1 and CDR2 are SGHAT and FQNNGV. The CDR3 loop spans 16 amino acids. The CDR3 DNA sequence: TGTGCCAGCAGCTTCACCCTTGCGAACGACGGAAACACCATATATTTT. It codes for CASSFTLANDGNTIYF. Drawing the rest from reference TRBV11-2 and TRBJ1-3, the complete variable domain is EAGVAQSPRYKIIEKRQSVAFWCNPISGHATLYWYQQILGQGPKLLIQFQNNGVVDDSQLPKDRFSAERLKGVDSTLKIQPAKLEDSAVYLCASSFTLANDGNTIYFGEGSWLTVV.

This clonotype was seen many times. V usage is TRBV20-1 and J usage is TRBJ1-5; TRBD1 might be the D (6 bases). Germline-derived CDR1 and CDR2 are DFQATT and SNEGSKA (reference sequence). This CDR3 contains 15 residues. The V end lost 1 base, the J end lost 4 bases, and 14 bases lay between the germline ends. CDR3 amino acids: CSARVVGARNQPQHF. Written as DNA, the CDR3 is TGCAGTGCTAGAGTGGTGGGGGCTCGAAATCAGCCCCAGCATTTT.

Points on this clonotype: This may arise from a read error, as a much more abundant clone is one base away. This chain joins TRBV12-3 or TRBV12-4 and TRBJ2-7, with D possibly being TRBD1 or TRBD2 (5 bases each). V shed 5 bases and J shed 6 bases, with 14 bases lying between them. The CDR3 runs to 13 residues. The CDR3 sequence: CASSQGRLCEQYF. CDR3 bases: TGTGCCAGCAGTCAGGGACGACTCTGCGAGCAGTACTTC.

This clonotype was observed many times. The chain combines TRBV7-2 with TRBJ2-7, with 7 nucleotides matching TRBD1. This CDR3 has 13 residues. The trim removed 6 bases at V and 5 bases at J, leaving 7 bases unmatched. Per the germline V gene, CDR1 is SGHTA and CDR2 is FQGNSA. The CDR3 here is CASSLRQGHEQYF. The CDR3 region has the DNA TGTGCCAGCAGTCTTAGACAGGGCCACGAGCAGTACTTC.

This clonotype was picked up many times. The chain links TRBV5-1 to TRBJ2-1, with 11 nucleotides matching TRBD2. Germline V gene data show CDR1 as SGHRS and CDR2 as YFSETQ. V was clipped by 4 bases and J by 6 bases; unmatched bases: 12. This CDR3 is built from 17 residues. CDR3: CASSPGLAGGIRNEQFF. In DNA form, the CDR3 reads TGCGCCAGCAGCCCCGGCCTAGCGGGGGGAATCCGCAATGAGCAGTTCTTC.

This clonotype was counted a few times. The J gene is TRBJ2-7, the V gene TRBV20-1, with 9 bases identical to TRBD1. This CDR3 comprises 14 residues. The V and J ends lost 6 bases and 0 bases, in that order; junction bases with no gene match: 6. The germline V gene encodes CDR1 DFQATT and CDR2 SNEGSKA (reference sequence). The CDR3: CSARPGQGSYEQYF. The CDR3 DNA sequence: TGCAGTGCGCGTCCGGGACAGGGCTCCTACGAGCAGTACTTC.

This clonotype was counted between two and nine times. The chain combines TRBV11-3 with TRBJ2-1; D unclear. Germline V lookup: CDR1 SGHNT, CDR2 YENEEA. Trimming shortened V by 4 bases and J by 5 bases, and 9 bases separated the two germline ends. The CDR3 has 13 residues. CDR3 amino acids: CASSSYRDNEQFF. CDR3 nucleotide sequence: TGTGCCAGCAGCTCCTATCGAGACAATGAGCAGTTCTTC.

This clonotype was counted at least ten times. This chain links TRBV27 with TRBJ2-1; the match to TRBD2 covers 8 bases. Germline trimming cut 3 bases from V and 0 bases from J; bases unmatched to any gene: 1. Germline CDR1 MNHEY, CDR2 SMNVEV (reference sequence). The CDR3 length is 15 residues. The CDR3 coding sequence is TGTGCCAGCAGTTTCAGCGGGAGCTCCTACAATGAGCAGTTCTTC. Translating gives CASSFSGSSYNEQFF.

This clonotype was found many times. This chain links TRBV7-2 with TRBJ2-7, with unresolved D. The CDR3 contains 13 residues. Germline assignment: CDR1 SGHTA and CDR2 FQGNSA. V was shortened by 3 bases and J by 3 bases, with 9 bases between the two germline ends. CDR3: CASSLGGFYEQYF. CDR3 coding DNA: TGTGCCAGCAGCTTGGGTGGCTTCTACGAGCAGTACTTC.

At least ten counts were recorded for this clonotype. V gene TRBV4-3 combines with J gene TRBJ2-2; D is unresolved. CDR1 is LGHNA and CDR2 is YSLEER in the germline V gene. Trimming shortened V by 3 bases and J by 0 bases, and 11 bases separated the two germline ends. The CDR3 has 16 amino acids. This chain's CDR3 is CASSQKAFPNTGELFF. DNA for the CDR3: TGCGCCAGCAGCCAGAAGGCTTTCCCGAACACCGGGGAGCTGTTTTTT.

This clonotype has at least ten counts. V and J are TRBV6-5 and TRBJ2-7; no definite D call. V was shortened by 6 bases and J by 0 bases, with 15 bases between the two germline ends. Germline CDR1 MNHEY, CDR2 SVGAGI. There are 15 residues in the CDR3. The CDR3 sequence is CASSPYTPSSYEQYF. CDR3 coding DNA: TGTGCCAGCAGCCCCTACACACCTTCCTCCTACGAGCAGTACTTC.

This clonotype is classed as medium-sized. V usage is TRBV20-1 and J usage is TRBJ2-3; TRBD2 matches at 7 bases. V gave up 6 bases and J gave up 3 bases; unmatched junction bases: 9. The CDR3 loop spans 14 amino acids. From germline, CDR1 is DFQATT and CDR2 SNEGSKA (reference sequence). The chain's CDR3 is CSAPPAGRTDTQYF. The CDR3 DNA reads TGCAGTGCACCCCCCGCCGGGAGGACAGATACGCAGTATTTT.

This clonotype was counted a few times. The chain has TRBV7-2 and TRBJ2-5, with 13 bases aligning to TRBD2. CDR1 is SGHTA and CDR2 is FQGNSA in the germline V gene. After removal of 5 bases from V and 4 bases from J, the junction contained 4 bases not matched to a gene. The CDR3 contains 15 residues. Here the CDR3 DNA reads TGTGCCAGCAGCCCGGGACTAGCGGGGTCAGAGACCCAGTACTTC. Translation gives CASSPGLAGSETQYF.

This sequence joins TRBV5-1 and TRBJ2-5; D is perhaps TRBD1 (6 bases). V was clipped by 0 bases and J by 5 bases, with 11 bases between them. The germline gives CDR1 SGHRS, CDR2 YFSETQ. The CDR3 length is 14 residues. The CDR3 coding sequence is TGCGCCAGCAGCTTGGACAGGGTAGGCGAGACCCAGTACTTC. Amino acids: CASSLDRVGETQYF.

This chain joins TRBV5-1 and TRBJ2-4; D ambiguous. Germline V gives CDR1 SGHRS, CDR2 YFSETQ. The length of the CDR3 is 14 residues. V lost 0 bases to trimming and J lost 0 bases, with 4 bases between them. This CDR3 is CASSLELAKNIQYF. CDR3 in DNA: TGCGCCAGCAGCTTGGAACTAGCCAAAAACATTCAGTACTTC.

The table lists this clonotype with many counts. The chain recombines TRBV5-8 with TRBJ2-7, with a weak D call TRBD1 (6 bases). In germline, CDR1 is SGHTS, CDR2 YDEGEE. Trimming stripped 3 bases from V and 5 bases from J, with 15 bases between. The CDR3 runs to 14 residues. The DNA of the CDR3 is TGTGCCAGCAGCTCCTCAGGGGTTAGGAACGAGCAGTACTTC. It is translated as CASSSSGVRNEQYF.

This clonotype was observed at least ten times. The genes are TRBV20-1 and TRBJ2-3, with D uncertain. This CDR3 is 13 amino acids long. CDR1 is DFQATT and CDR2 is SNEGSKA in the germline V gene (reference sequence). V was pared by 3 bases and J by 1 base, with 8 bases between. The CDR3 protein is CSARDEGTDTQYF. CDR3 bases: TGCAGTGCTAGGGACGAAGGCACAGATACGCAGTATTTT.

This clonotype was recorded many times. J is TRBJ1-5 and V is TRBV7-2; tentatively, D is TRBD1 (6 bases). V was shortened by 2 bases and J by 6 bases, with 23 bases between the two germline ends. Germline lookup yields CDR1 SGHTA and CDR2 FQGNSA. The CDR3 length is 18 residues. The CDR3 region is CASSLSPPGQRGGQPQHF. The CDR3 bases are TGTGCCAGCAGCTTATCCCCACCGGGACAAAGGGGTGGTCAGCCCCAGCATTTT.

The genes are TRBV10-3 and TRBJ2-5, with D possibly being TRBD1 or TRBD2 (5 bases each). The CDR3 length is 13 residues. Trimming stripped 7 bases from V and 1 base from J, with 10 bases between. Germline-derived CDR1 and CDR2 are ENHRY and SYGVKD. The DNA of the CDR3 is TGTGCCATCAAGGCCGGGACCCAAGAGACCCAGTACTTC. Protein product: CAIKAGTQETQYF.

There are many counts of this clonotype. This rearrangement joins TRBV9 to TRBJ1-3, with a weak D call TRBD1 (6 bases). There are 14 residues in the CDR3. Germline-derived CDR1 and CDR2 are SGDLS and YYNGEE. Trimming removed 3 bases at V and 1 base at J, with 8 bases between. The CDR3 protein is CASSATGSGNTIYF. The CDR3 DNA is TGTGCCAGCAGCGCGACAGGTTCTGGAAACACCATATATTTT.

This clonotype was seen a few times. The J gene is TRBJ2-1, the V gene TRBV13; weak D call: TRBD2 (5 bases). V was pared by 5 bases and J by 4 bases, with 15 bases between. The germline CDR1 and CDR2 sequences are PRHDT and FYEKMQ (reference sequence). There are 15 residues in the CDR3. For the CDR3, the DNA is TGTGCCAGCAGCCCTATCGTGGAGGTTTACAATGAGCAGTTCTTC. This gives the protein CASSPIVEVYNEQFF.

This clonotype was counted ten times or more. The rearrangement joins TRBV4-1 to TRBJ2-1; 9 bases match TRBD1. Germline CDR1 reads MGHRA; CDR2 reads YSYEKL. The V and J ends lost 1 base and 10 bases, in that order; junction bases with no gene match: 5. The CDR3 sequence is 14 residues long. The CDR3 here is CASSQAGTGNEQFF. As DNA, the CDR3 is TGCGCCAGCAGCCAAGCCGGGACAGGGAACGAGCAGTTCTTC.

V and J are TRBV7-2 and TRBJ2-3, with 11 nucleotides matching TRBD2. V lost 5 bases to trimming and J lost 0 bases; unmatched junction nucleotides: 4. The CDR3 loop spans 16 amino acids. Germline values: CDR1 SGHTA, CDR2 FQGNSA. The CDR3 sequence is CASSPIAGGSTDTQYF. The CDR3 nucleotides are TGTGCCAGCAGCCCTATAGCGGGGGGGAGCACAGATACGCAGTATTTT.